These 17 T cell receptor beta chains share one sample of origin, sequenced in a study of T-cell memory formation after mild COVID-19. A single record per CDR3 protein comes from TCRdb applying MiXCR to the 5' RACE reads. Of around 300,000 distinct CDR3 sequences detected, around 13% appear once; the ten largest clones hold roughly 20%. Sequencing input: PBMCs or a T cell subset sorted from them (not recorded which). Receptors were obtained from a man aged 18-30 years who had mild COVID-19 (a few samples of this study predate the infection). Cell type and time point are not known.

This clonotype was seen repeatedly, ten times or more. The chain is built from TRBV29-1 and TRBJ2-1; the match to TRBD2 covers 7 bases. After removal of 3 bases from V and 4 bases from J, the junction contained 12 bases not matched to a gene. The CDR3 is 16 residues long. Germline lookup yields CDR1 SQVTM and CDR2 ANQGSEA. In DNA form, the CDR3 reads TGCAGCGTTGATGGGTCTAGCGGTGTTAGTTACAATGAGCAGTTCTTC. Translating it yields CSVDGSSGVSYNEQFF.

The rearrangement links TRBV5-1 to TRBJ1-6; D unresolved. Between the trimmed V and J ends, which lost 4 bases and 7 bases, there was a span of 12 bases. Germline V gives CDR1 SGHRS, CDR2 YFSETQ. This CDR3 comprises 14 residues. As DNA, the CDR3 is TGCGCCAGCAGCCTGATGTTACGAAATTCACCCCTCCACTTT. The encoded protein is CASSLMLRNSPLHF.

In its sample, this clonotype was seen many times. The genes are TRBV4-3 and TRBJ2-2; a possible D gene is TRBD1 (6 bases). Germline V gives CDR1 LGHNA, CDR2 YSLEER. The V end was cut by 1 base, the J end by 3 bases, with 9 bases between. The CDR3 extends over 15 amino acids. The CDR3 sequence: CASSQVPGDTGELFF. CDR3 nucleotide sequence: TGCGCCAGCAGCCAAGTCCCAGGGGACACCGGGGAGCTGTTTTTT.

This clonotype was found a few times. J is TRBJ1-5 and V is TRBV28, with D maybe TRBD1 (6 bases). Trimming took off 4 bases at V and 1 base at J, with 14 bases between the two ends. CDR3 length equals 16 residues. In germline, CDR1 is MDHEN, CDR2 SYDVKM. The CDR3 nucleotides read TGTGCCAGCAGTTCCCCAGGGGAACGGAGCAATCAGCCCCAGCATTTT. Amino acids: CASSSPGERSNQPQHF.

The V call is TRBV29-1, the J call TRBJ1-2; 9 bases fit TRBD1. CDR3 length equals 14 residues. The ends lost 1 base at V and 7 bases at J; junction bases unmatched: 7. Germline CDR1 and CDR2: SQVTM and ANQGSEA. CDR3 coding DNA: TGCAGCGTTGAAGCCACCGGGACAGGGCTTGGCTACACCTTC. Translated: CSVEATGTGLGYTF.

This clonotype was picked up many times. CDR3 bases: TGTGCCAGCAGCTTAGCCCAGACGGAGCGGGACACCATATATTTT. Amino acid sequence: CASSLAQTERDTIYF. The chain combines TRBV7-9 with TRBJ1-3, with D hard to call. The CDR3 consists of 15 residues. Trimming left V 0 bases short and J 8 bases short, with 14 bases between. From germline, CDR1 is SEHNR and CDR2 FQNEAQ (reference sequence).

There are many counts of this clonotype. The chain links TRBV4-3 to TRBJ2-1, with TRBD2 identical over 8 bases. This CDR3 has 16 amino acids. Looked up from germline, CDR1 is LGHNA and CDR2 is YSLEER. V dropped 0 bases and J dropped 4; count of bases not matched to a gene: 5. The CDR3 loop reads CASSQDTGGSYNEQFF. CDR3 DNA sequence: TGCGCCAGCAGCCAAGATACGGGGGGGTCTTACAATGAGCAGTTCTTC.

This clonotype appeared a few times. The J gene is TRBJ2-5, the V gene TRBV7-2, with D perhaps matching TRBD1 (5 bases). V was pared by 3 bases and J by 0 bases, with 8 bases between. The germline V gene encodes CDR1 SGHTA and CDR2 FQGNSA. This CDR3 has 14 amino acids. CDR3 protein: CASSFDRNQETQYF. CDR3 nucleotide sequence: TGTGCCAGCAGCTTCGACAGAAACCAAGAGACCCAGTACTTC.

This clonotype was counted ten times or more. The V call is TRBV12-3 or TRBV12-4, the J call TRBJ2-2, with D possibly matching TRBD2 (5 bases). V was clipped by 6 bases and J by 6 bases, with 14 bases between them. The CDR3 is 14 amino acids. The chain's CDR3 is CASSWRPPAGELFF. The CDR3 DNA reads TGTGCCAGCAGCTGGAGGCCCCCGGCCGGGGAGCTGTTTTTT.

The gene calls are TRBV29-1 and TRBJ1-1, with D uncertain. The CDR3 runs 14 residues. Germline-derived CDR1 and CDR2 are SQVTM and ANQGSEA. Trimming left V 4 bases short and J 4 bases short, with 16 bases between. The CDR3 reads CSVGPLPGGTEAFF. The DNA of the CDR3 is TGCAGCGTTGGGCCGCTGCCTGGTGGCACTGAAGCTTTCTTT.

The chain has TRBV18 and TRBJ2-7, with 9 positions matching TRBD2. Germline V gene data show CDR1 as KGHSH and CDR2 as LQKENI. Trimming at V came to 6 bases and at J to 5 bases, leaving 11 bases not matched to a gene. CDR3 length equals 15 residues. DNA for the CDR3: TGTGCCAGCTCGCCGACCGCGGGGGGGATCCACGAGCAGTACTTC. Amino acid sequence: CASSPTAGGIHEQYF.

V usage is TRBV10-3 and J usage is TRBJ2-7, with D possibly TRBD1 on 5 matching bases. In germline, CDR1 is ENHRY, CDR2 SYGVKD. Trimming removed 2 bases from V and 12 bases from J, with 23 bases in between. The CDR3 runs to 15 residues. The CDR3 DNA is TGTGCCATCAGTGAGAAGGTGGTGGGCAGGGCATCAACGTACTTC. Translating gives CAISEKVVGRASTYF.

This clonotype has only a few counts. The chain has TRBV6-5 and TRBJ2-5; 8 nucleotides align to TRBD1. V trimming: 6 bases; J trimming: 4 bases; junction bases outside the gene matches: 10. CDR3 length: 15 residues. Germline V gene lookup returns CDR1 MNHEY and CDR2 SVGAGI. CDR3 protein: CASSRTGFLPETQYF. CDR3 DNA: TGTGCCAGCAGCCGGACAGGGTTTCTGCCAGAGACCCAGTACTTC.

The J gene is TRBJ2-5, the V gene TRBV13; no firm D call. V was trimmed by 7 bases and J by 6 bases, leaving 15 bases between them. The CDR3 sequence is 13 residues long. The germline V gene has CDR1 PRHDT and CDR2 FYEKMQ (reference sequence). This CDR3 reads CASTANDGKTQYF. DNA for the CDR3: TGTGCCAGCACGGCTAACGATGGGAAGACCCAGTACTTC. The full variable domain, its missing parts supplied by reference TRBV13 and TRBJ2-5, is AAGVIQSPRHLIKEKRETATLKCYPIPRHDTVYWYQQGPGQDPQFLISFYEKMQSDKGSIPDRFSAQQFSDYHSELNMSSLELGDSALYFCASTANDGKTQYFGPGTRLLVL.

The chain couples TRBV5-4 to TRBJ2-3; TRBD1 agrees at 9 bases. Germline assignment: CDR1 SGHNT and CDR2 YYREEE (reference sequence). The CDR3 runs 14 residues. The J segment lost 4 bases and the V segment lost 5 bases, leaving 5 bases of the junction unmatched. In DNA form, the CDR3 reads TGTGCCAGCAGGCGGGACAGGGAGTCAGATACGCAGTATTTT. It is translated as CASRRDRESDTQYF.

The chain has TRBV29-1 and TRBJ2-7; D possibly corresponds to TRBD1 (6 bases). Germline V CDR1 and CDR2: SQVTM, ANQGSEA. Trimming left V 4 bases short and J 2 bases short, with 9 bases between. The CDR3 contains 12 residues. The CDR3 coding sequence is TGCAGCGTTGGAACAGGGACCTACGAGCAGTACTTC. Encoded protein: CSVGTGTYEQYF.

The chain uses TRBV20-1 and TRBJ2-1; 8 nucleotides match TRBD2. This CDR3 region has 15 residues. Germline V CDR1 and CDR2: DFQATT, SNEGSKA (reference sequence). V lost 1 base, J lost 7 bases, and 9 bases stayed unmatched. The CDR3 is CSARVRAGARNEQFF. For the CDR3, the DNA is TGCAGTGCTAGAGTCCGAGCGGGGGCCCGAAATGAGCAGTTCTTC.